This T cell receptor (beta chain) originates from a study of T cells in Graves' hyperthyroidism and ophthalmopathy. This clonotype was detected ten times or more. V dropped 2 bases and J dropped 0 bases, with 4 bases sitting between them. The CDR3 covers 13 residues. Germline V gene lookup returns CDR1 MNHEY and CDR2 SVGEGT. Lactation, pregnancy, other autoimmune disease or uncontrolled infection led to exclusion of patients. What was amplified from RNA transcripts were TCR beta CDR3 regions. The primer set for the first-round RT-PCR of the TCR CDR3 was HTBI. TCRdb passed the multiplex PCR reads through MiXCR, listing each CDR3 protein once. The data contain 300,000 to 400,000 distinct CDR3 sequences, 14% of them singletons.

V is TRBV6-2 or TRBV6-3 and J is TRBJ2-5; D is undetermined. Sample: blood. The clonotype comes from a woman aged 60-70 years with Graves' hyperthyroidism. The CDR3: CASSYQDQETQYF. The CDR3 region has the DNA TGTGCCAGCAGTTACCAGGACCAAGAGACCCAGTACTTC.